The next 32 T cell receptor beta chains were all read from a single sample in a study of cytomegalovirus exposure and HLA in healthy donors. Vbeta (60) and Jbeta (13) primers were used in the PCR. The table came from immunoSEQ multiplex PCR; TCRdb's copy has only in-frame clones and leaves some out. The sample consists of 100,000 to 150,000 clones, 81% of them appearing once. Sequencing used PBMCs. Receptors were obtained from a man in his forties in good health and CMV-seronegative.

This chain links TRBV15 with TRBJ1-5, with TRBD1 identical over 10 bases. Germline V gene sequence: CDR1 LNHNV, CDR2 YYDKDF (reference sequence). The V segment lost 4 bases and the J segment 6 bases; nucleotides outside the gene matches: 6. The CDR3 is 15 residues long. The CDR3 reads CATSIDRGRAQPQHF. The CDR3 DNA follows: TGTGCCACCAGCATAGACAGGGGGCGTGCTCAGCCCCAGCATTTT.

The gene calls are TRBV19 and TRBJ1-2; unclear D gene. The V gene lost 6 bases and the J gene lost 5 bases, with 13 bases spanning the gap. The germline CDR1 and CDR2 sequences are LNHDA and SQIVND (reference sequence). This CDR3 region has 13 residues. CDR3 coding DNA: TGTGCCAGTAGCCCCGACTCGGGGTATGGCTACACCTTC. This sequence encodes CASSPDSGYGYTF.

The chain couples TRBV6-6 to TRBJ2-3; a possible D gene is TRBD1 (5 bases). The CDR3 sequence is 16 residues long. Germline V gene lookup returns CDR1 MNHNY and CDR2 SVGAGI (reference sequence). Trimming removed 7 bases at V and 2 bases at J, with 19 bases between. CDR3 sequence (DNA): TGTGCCAGCAAAAACACGGACATCCTTCCCACAGATACGCAGTATTTT. This gives the protein CASKNTDILPTDTQYF.

This chain links TRBV7-2 with TRBJ2-4; a possible D gene is TRBD2 (6 bases). Germline CDR1 reads SGHTA; CDR2 reads FQGNSA. The V gene lost 5 bases and the J gene lost 7 bases, with 15 bases spanning the gap. The CDR3 length is 14 residues. DNA of the CDR3: TGTGCCAGCAGCCCAGGAGGGGTTTCGAACATTCAGTACTTC. This encodes CASSPGGVSNIQYF.

The chain has TRBV28 and TRBJ2-5; 12 bases are shared with TRBD2. V shed 2 bases, J shed 5 bases, and the junction held 3 bases outside the gene matches. Germline CDR1 MDHEN, CDR2 SYDVKM. The CDR3 length is 15 residues. The DNA of the CDR3 is TGTGCCAGCAGTTTACTAGCGGGAGGGCACGAGACCCAGTACTTC. This sequence encodes CASSLLAGGHETQYF.

The chain has TRBV27 and TRBJ2-7, with D possibly being TRBD1 (6 bases). V was trimmed by 0 bases and J by 11 bases, leaving 14 bases between them. The CDR3 is 13 amino acids. From germline, CDR1 is MNHEY and CDR2 SMNVEV (reference sequence). The CDR3 DNA reads as TGTGCCAGCAGTTTATCGAAGTGGCAGGGGAAGTACTTC. Translation gives CASSLSKWQGKYF.

This rearrangement joins TRBV2 to TRBJ2-4; perhaps TRBD2 as D (6 bases). The germline gives CDR1 SNHLY, CDR2 FYNNEI. The CDR3 consists of 12 residues. The V end lost 7 bases, the J end lost 4 bases, and 8 bases lay between the germline ends. The CDR3 sequence: CASNAGKNIQYF. CDR3 bases: TGTGCCAGCAATGCGGGGAAAAACATTCAGTACTTC.

The rearrangement joins TRBV7-2 to TRBJ1-2, with 10 nucleotides matching TRBD1. The CDR3 extends over 14 amino acids. J gave up 5 bases and V 5 bases, and 5 bases lay outside the gene matches. CDR1 and CDR2 from the germline V gene are SGHTA and FQGNSA. The CDR3, as DNA: TGTGCCAGCAGCGCGGACAGGGGGGTATATGGCTACACCTTC. The encoded protein is CASSADRGVYGYTF.

V is TRBV29-1 and J is TRBJ2-7; possibly TRBD1 for D (7 bases). V was trimmed by 7 bases and J by 0 bases, leaving 10 bases between them. The CDR3 totals 12 residues. Germline V CDR1 and CDR2: SQVTM, ANQGSEA. CDR3 residues: CSGRDSSYEQYF. As DNA, the CDR3 is TGCAGCGGGAGGGACAGCTCCTACGAGCAGTACTTC.

The J gene is TRBJ2-1, the V gene TRBV10-3; D perhaps matches TRBD2 (6 bases). This CDR3 region has 14 residues. Looked up from germline, CDR1 is ENHRY and CDR2 is SYGVKD. Trimming shortened V by 10 bases and J by 5 bases, and 18 bases separated the two germline ends. The CDR3: CATSLLADNNEQFF. DNA of the CDR3: TGTGCCACTAGTTTGTTAGCGGACAACAATGAGCAGTTCTTC.

This clone was detected only a few times. This CDR3 is CASSRRGLYNEQFF. Here the CDR3 DNA reads TGTGCCAGCTCACGACGTGGGCTATACAATGAGCAGTTCTTC. J is TRBJ2-1 and V is TRBV18, with no clear D. The CDR3 totals 14 residues. CDR1 is KGHSH, CDR2 LQKENI, per germline. The V end lost 4 bases, the J end lost 4 bases, and 11 bases lay between the germline ends.

This clone was observed a few times. V gene TRBV11-1 combines with J gene TRBJ2-3; D remains ambiguous. CDR3 length: 14 amino acids. Germline CDR1 SGHAT, CDR2 FQDESV (reference sequence). V was pared by 2 bases and J by 3 bases, with 9 bases between. The CDR3: CASSLTRRTDTQYF. CDR3 bases: TGTGCCAGCAGCTTAACAAGGAGAACAGATACGCAGTATTTT.

This sequence joins TRBV11-1 and TRBJ2-2, with D unclear. The CDR3 extends over 14 amino acids. V lost 0 bases, J lost 3 bases, and 5 bases lay in between. The germline gives CDR1 SGHAT, CDR2 FQDESV (reference sequence). CDR3 coding DNA: TGTGCCAGCAGCTTAGCTCTCGACACCGGGGAGCTGTTTTTT. Amino acid sequence: CASSLALDTGELFF.

The chain carries TRBV14 and TRBJ2-3; a possible D gene is TRBD2 (6 bases). Deletions cut 4 bases from V and 6 bases from J, with 17 bases between. The CDR3 covers 15 residues. Germline CDR1 and CDR2: SGHDN and FVKESK. Here the CDR3 reads CASSPGLAGWDTQYF. In nucleotides, the CDR3 is TGTGCCAGCAGCCCAGGTCTGGCGGGGTGGGATACGCAGTATTTT.

The chain uses TRBV5-1 and TRBJ2-7; 10 bases line up with TRBD1. Germline loops: CDR1 SGHRS, CDR2 YFSETQ. The V segment lost 5 bases and the J segment 4 bases; nucleotides outside the gene matches: 9. The CDR3 has 15 residues. The CDR3 loop reads CASREGTGVLYEQYF. The CDR3 nucleotides are TGCGCCAGCAGGGAGGGGACAGGGGTACTTTACGAGCAGTACTTC.

J is TRBJ1-6 and V is TRBV5-4; weak D call: TRBD1 (6 bases). CDR1 and CDR2 (germline): SGHNT, YYREEE (reference sequence). V dropped 0 bases and J dropped 9 bases, with 7 bases sitting between them. The CDR3 has 13 residues. The CDR3 loop is CASSLVRGSPLHF. The CDR3 DNA follows: TGTGCCAGCAGCTTGGTCAGGGGTTCACCCCTCCACTTT.

This clone has only a few counts. The chain uses TRBV4-2 and TRBJ2-5, with 15 bases matching TRBD2. The J call may be mistaken, given a closer DNA end match to TRBJ2-7. The length of the CDR3 is 17 residues. Germline V lookup: CDR1 LGHNA, CDR2 YNFKEQ. The CDR3 DNA sequence: TGTGCCAGCAGCCAAGGCCACGGACTAGCGGGAGGGTCCGAGCAGTACTTC. This sequence encodes CASSQGHGLAGGSEQYF.

The CDR3 loop reads CSVEQGVNTEAFF. CDR3 sequence (DNA): TGCAGCGTTGAACAGGGGGTAAACACTGAAGCTTTCTTT. This sequence joins TRBV29-1 and TRBJ1-1; TRBD1 matches 7 bases. This CDR3 spans 13 amino acids. Per the germline V gene, CDR1 is SQVTM and CDR2 is ANQGSEA. The V segment lost 2 bases and the J segment 2 bases; nucleotides outside the gene matches: 2.

The chain links TRBV25-1 to TRBJ2-5, with TRBD1 as a possible D gene (6 bases). The CDR3 is 17 residues long. The germline CDR1 and CDR2 sequences are MGHDK and SYGVNS. Trimming pared 3 bases from V and 1 base from J, leaving 18 bases between. As DNA, the CDR3 is TGTGCCAGCAGTGACCAGACTCCGGGACAAATCCAAGAGACCCAGTACTTC. It encodes CASSDQTPGQIQETQYF.

This clone was detected only once. The chain carries TRBV6-6 and TRBJ1-2; tentative D call: TRBD1 (6 bases). Trimming removed 5 bases at V and 4 bases at J, with 14 bases between. Looked up from germline, CDR1 is MNHNY and CDR2 is SVGAGI (reference sequence). This CDR3 is built from 14 residues. CDR3 nucleotides: TGTGCCAGCAGTAGCCGGACAGCTACCTATGGCTACACCTTC. Amino acid sequence: CASSSRTATYGYTF.

Worth noting for this clone: At one end the junction does not follow the germline gene, possibly because of a read error. The chain links TRBV29-1 to TRBJ2-4; TRBD1 matches 9 bases. The germline V gene encodes CDR1 SQVTM and CDR2 ANQGSEA. The CDR3 has 13 residues. CDR3 amino acids: CSVGTGPKNSQYF. CDR3 coding DNA: TGCAGCGTGGGGACAGGGCCCAAAAACAGTCAGTACTTC.

This chain links TRBV14 with TRBJ2-3; 8 bases map to TRBD1. J gave up 4 bases and V 4 bases, and 10 bases lay outside the gene matches. From germline, CDR1 is SGHDN and CDR2 FVKESK. This CDR3 is 16 amino acids long. CDR3 protein: CASSPQGQGQADTQYF. CDR3 DNA sequence: TGTGCCAGCAGCCCTCAAGGACAGGGACAAGCAGATACGCAGTATTTT.

V is TRBV7-8 and J is TRBJ2-7, with D possibly matching TRBD1 (5 bases). CDR1 and CDR2 from the germline V gene are SGHVS and FQNEAQ. The CDR3 totals 14 residues. The ends were cut back, 2 bases at V and 3 bases at J, with 11 bases in the middle. CDR3 protein: CASSLIAGHYEQYF. In nucleotides, the CDR3 is TGTGCCAGCAGCTTAATTGCAGGGCACTACGAGCAGTACTTC. The full variable domain, rest sourced from reference TRBV7-8 and TRBJ2-7, is GAGVSQSPRYKVAKRGQDVALRCDPISGHVSLFWYQQALGQGPEFLTYFQNEAQLDKSGLPSDRFFAERPEGSVSTLKIQRTQQEDSAVYLCASSLIAGHYEQYFGPGTRLTVT.

This rearrangement joins TRBV6-1 to TRBJ1-3; D gene uncertain. The V and J ends lost 8 bases and 11 bases respectively, with 19 bases between them. CDR1 and CDR2 from the germline V gene are MNHNS and SASEGT. CDR3 length equals 13 residues. The CDR3: CASRRETSGPIYF. DNA for the CDR3: TGTGCCAGCCGAAGGGAGACATCTGGCCCCATATATTTT.

The genes are TRBV27 and TRBJ2-7; maybe TRBD2 (6 bases). Germline CDR1 reads MNHEY; CDR2 reads SMNVEV (reference sequence). V was trimmed by 6 bases and J by 3 bases, leaving 18 bases between them. The CDR3 contains 15 residues. The DNA of the CDR3 is TGTGCCAGCAGGCAACTAGCCCAGAAGTACTACGAGCAGTACTTC. Translation gives CASRQLAQKYYEQYF.

The chain employs TRBV9 and TRBJ1-5; D is ambiguous. CDR3 length: 15 amino acids. Germline CDR1 and CDR2: SGDLS and YYNGEE. V was clipped by 4 bases and J by 6 bases, with 17 bases between them. Here the CDR3 reads CASSLDGRESQPQHF. The CDR3 coding sequence is TGTGCCAGCAGCCTGGACGGGCGGGAAAGTCAGCCCCAGCATTTT.

Remarks on this clone: One end of the junction is discordant with germline, which a read error may explain. The rearrangement links TRBV5-6 to TRBJ2-6, with D perhaps TRBD1 (5 bases). The CDR3 sequence is 18 residues long. Germline V gene sequence: CDR1 SGHDT, CDR2 YYEEEE. The CDR3 spells CASSLVGYRSSGANGLTF. CDR3 bases: TGTGCCAGCAGCTTGGTGGGGTACAGGAGCTCTGGGGCCAACGGCCTGACTTTC.

The chain couples TRBV9 to TRBJ2-6; D is unclear. This CDR3 comprises 16 residues. The germline CDR1 and CDR2 sequences are SGDLS and YYNGEE. The V end was cut by 0 bases, the J end by 2 bases, with 9 bases between. In DNA form, the CDR3 reads TGTGCCAGCAGCGTAGCCTCGGTAACTGGGGCCAACGTCCTGACTTTC. This translates into CASSVASVTGANVLTF. Drawing the rest from reference TRBV9 and TRBJ2-6, the complete variable domain is DSGVTQTPKHLITATGQRVTLRCSPRSGDLSVYWYQQSLDQGLQFLIQYYNGEERAKGNILERFSAQQFPDLHSELNLSSLELGDSALYFCASSVASVTGANVLTFGAGSRLTVL.

The genes are TRBV2 and TRBJ1-1; no firm D call. The germline CDR1 and CDR2 sequences are SNHLY and FYNNEI. The CDR3 extends over 14 amino acids. Trimming left V 8 bases short and J 6 bases short, with 19 bases between. CDR3 sequence reads: CASAPGPGLAEAFF. The DNA of the CDR3 is TGTGCCAGCGCCCCTGGTCCGGGGTTGGCTGAAGCTTTCTTT.

The DNA of the CDR3 is TGTGCCAGTAGCTGGGCGAACACTGAAGCTTTCTTT. Residues: CASSWANTEAFF. The chain is built from TRBV19 and TRBJ1-1; D is undetermined. The V end lost 6 bases, the J end lost 1 base, and 6 bases lay between the germline ends. The CDR3 length is 12 residues. CDR1 is LNHDA, CDR2 SQIVND, per germline (reference sequence).

The chain is built from TRBV5-4 and TRBJ2-7; D may be TRBD2 (5 bases). The CDR3 covers 14 residues. Trimming shortened V by 0 bases and J by 1 base, and 8 bases separated the two germline ends. Germline loops: CDR1 SGHNT, CDR2 YYREEE (reference sequence). The CDR3 bases are TGTGCCAGCAGCTTGGATCGGGGTTCCTACGAGCAGTACTTC. Amino acid sequence: CASSLDRGSYEQYF.

The chain links TRBV6-1 to TRBJ2-7, with 8 nucleotides matching TRBD1. Trimming cost V 3 bases and J 7 bases; bases outside gene matches: 8. Germline assignment: CDR1 MNHNS and CDR2 SASEGT. The CDR3 consists of 14 residues. CDR3 loop: CASSDLQGAGEQYF. In nucleotides, the CDR3 is TGTGCCAGCAGTGATCTTCAGGGGGCGGGAGAGCAGTACTTC.